The rows below give T cell receptor beta chains drawn from one sample of a study of blood T cell repertoires in COVID-19. Some clones are missing from TCRdb's copy, which holds only in-frame ones; the method was immunoSEQ multiplex PCR. This sample has about 220,000 clones; approximately 81% occur once, and the top ten carry 2.9%. Input material: peripheral blood. The receptors shown here come from a man in his fifties who had recovered from COVID-19. Both conserved end residues are part of each CDR3. D genes are given only for firm matches. Only part of the rows carry a size: once, few, many, or a class if the clone is expanded.

>TRBD2|NA|TRBV18|TRBJ2-7
TGTGCCAGCTCATCGACTAGCGGGAGCGAGCAGTACTTC
CASSSTSGSEQYF
>TRBD1|NA|TRBV19|TRBJ2-1
TGTGCCAGTAGTAGCCGGACAGGGCTTGAGCAGTTCTTC
CASSSRTGLEQFF
>TRBD1|NA|TRBV4-1|TRBJ1-1
TGCGCCAGCAGCCAAGATCCGACAGGGGAGGCTTTCTTT
CASSQDPTGEAFF
>TRBD1|NA|TRBV28|TRBJ2-2
TGTGCCAGCAGTTCACAGGGGGCGGGCACCGGGGAGCTGTTTTTT
CASSSQGAGTGELFF
>NA|NA|TRBV30|TRBJ1-4
TGTGCCTTAACTGAACAGGCGATTTCGGAAAAACTGTTTTTT
CALTEQAISEKLFF
>TRBD1|NA|TRBV5-1|TRBJ1-5
TGCGCCAGCAGCCCCTCACCCCCCGGGACAGGGTGGGATCAGCCCCAGCATTTT
CASSPSPPGTGWDQPQHF
>NA|few|TRBV5-6|TRBJ2-7
TGTGCCAGCAGCATCACCGGGTCCCCCTACAGGGAGCAGTACTTC
CASSITGSPYREQYF
>NA|NA|TRBV4-1|TRBJ2-3
TGCGCCAGCAGCCAAGGGAGGGTAGCCCTAAGCACAGATACGCAGTATTTT
CASSQGRVALSTDTQYF
>NA|NA|TRBV24-1|TRBJ1-3
TGTGCCACCAGTGACTCGGGGACCAGGGAGGACACCATATATTTT
CATSDSGTREDTIYF
>NA|NA|TRBV28|TRBJ1-5
TGTGCCAGCAGCCTCCACACCAATAGCAATCAGCCCCAGCATTTT
CASSLHTNSNQPQHF
>TRBD1|NA|TRBV19|TRBJ1-1
TGTGCCAGTAGTACCCGACAGGGACTGAACACTGAAGCTTTCTTT
CASSTRQGLNTEAFF
>NA|NA|TRBV4-2|TRBJ1-2
TGTGCCAGCAGCCAAGATCGCTCGAGAGGGCTCGGTGGCTACACCTTC
CASSQDRSRGLGGYTF
>NA|NA|TRBV6-5|TRBJ1-1
TGTGCCAGCACTACTCAGGGTGAGTCGAACACTGAAGCTTTCTTT
CASTTQGESNTEAFF
>TRBD1|NA|TRBV18|TRBJ1-1
TGTGCCAGCTCACGGGACAGTATGAACACTGAAGCTTTCTTT
CASSRDSMNTEAFF
>TRBD1|NA|TRBV5-8|TRBJ1-2
TGTGCCAGCAGGTACAGGGGTTCGAACTATGGCTACACCTTC
CASRYRGSNYGYTF
>TRBD1|NA|TRBV27|TRBJ1-2
TGTGCCAGCAGTTCTTGGGACAGCAACTATGGCTACACCTTC
CASSSWDSNYGYTF
>TRBD1|once|TRBV7-9|TRBJ1-2
TGTGCCAGCAGCTCCTCGGGACAGTTCGGCTATGGCTACACCTTC
CASSSSGQFGYGYTF
>NA|NA|TRBV12-3/TRBV12-4|TRBJ2-7
TGTGCCAGCAGTGCCGGACAGACCTACGAGCAGTACTTC
CASSAGQTYEQYF
>NA|once|TRBV6-5|TRBJ1-1
TGTGCCAGCAGTCCACAGGGCTGGACTGAAGCTTTCTTT
CASSPQGWTEAFF
>NA|NA|TRBV11-2|TRBJ2-6
TGTGCCAGCGATTCGAGCTCTGGGGCCAACGTCCTGACTTTC
CASDSSSGANVLTF
>TRBD1|NA|TRBV18|TRBJ2-7
TGTGCCAGCTCACAAGGTCGCGGGACAGGGGCTTTCTACGAGCAGTACTTC
CASSQGRGTGAFYEQYF
>NA|NA|TRBV9|TRBJ2-2
TGTGCCAGTACCATCGGTTTAGTCGGGGAGCTGTTTTTT
CASTIGLVGELFF
>NA|few|TRBV9|TRBJ1-1
TGTGCCAGCAGCCCCTCCTCTGGGCGAAACACTGAAGCTTTCTTT
CASSPSSGRNTEAFF
>TRBD1|NA|TRBV28|TRBJ1-5
TGTGCCAGCAGTTTAGTCAGGGGGAACAATCAGCCCCAGCATTTT
CASSLVRGNNQPQHF
>TRBD1|NA|TRBV28|TRBJ1-2
TGTGCCAGCAGTTCCCCGGGACAGGGCTATGGCTACACCTTC
CASSSPGQGYGYTF
>NA|few|TRBV5-1|TRBJ2-7
TGCGCCAGCAGCTCCTCTACTATTACCTACGAGCAGTACTTC
CASSSSTITYEQYF
>TRBD1|NA|TRBV12-3/TRBV12-4|TRBJ1-1
TGTGCCAGCAGCCCGACAGGGGGCGCGGCTTTCTTT
CASSPTGGAAFF
>NA|NA|TRBV3-1/TRBV3-2|TRBJ2-5
TGTGCCAGCAGCAAAGGGTCCCCGGCGGGAAGAGAGACCCAGTACTTC
CASSKGSPAGRETQYF
>TRBD2|NA|TRBV27|TRBJ2-1
TGTGCCAGCAGCCGACTAGCGCAACGCTCCTACAATGAGCAGTTCTTC
CASSRLAQRSYNEQFF
>TRBD2|NA|TRBV5-1|TRBJ2-1
TGCGCCAGCAGCTCTGGACTAGCGGGAGTCGATGAGCAGTTCTTC
CASSSGLAGVDEQFF
>TRBD2|NA|TRBV2|TRBJ2-7
TGTGCCAGCAGTGAAGGGACTAGCGGGACGGGAGAGCAGTACTTC
CASSEGTSGTGEQYF
>NA|NA|TRBV27|TRBJ1-1
TGTGCCAGCAGCCCAGGAGGGAGGGGAAACACTGAAGCTTTCTTT
CASSPGGRGNTEAFF
>TRBD2|NA|TRBV28|TRBJ2-7
TGTGCCAGCAGCACGGGACTAGCGGGAGACGAGCAGTACTTC
CASSTGLAGDEQYF
>TRBD2|NA|TRBV7-2|TRBJ2-2
TGTGCCAGCAGCCTGGGACTAGCAACCGGGGAGCTGTTTTTT
CASSLGLATGELFF
>NA|NA|TRBV10-2|TRBJ2-4
TGCGCCAGCAGTCCAGGGGAGGCCAAAAACATTCAGTACTTC
CASSPGEAKNIQYF
>TRBD1|NA|TRBV14|TRBJ2-5
TGTGCCAGCAGCAGGGACAGGGGATTGTACGGCGAGACCCAGTACTTC
CASSRDRGLYGETQYF
>NA|once|TRBV7-2|TRBJ2-7
TGTGCCAGCAGCTTAGACAAGGGGGCCTACGAGCAGTACTTC
CASSLDKGAYEQYF
>TRBD1|NA|TRBV5-4|TRBJ1-1
TGTGCCAGCAGCCCTCCGGGACAGGGCTTTGAAGCTTTCTTT
CASSPPGQGFEAFF
>TRBD2|once|TRBV27|TRBJ2-7
TGTGCCAGCAGTTTAGTGGGAGGGCCGGGAATTTTTAACTACGAGCAGTACTTC
CASSLVGGPGIFNYEQYF
>TRBD2|NA|TRBV3-1/TRBV3-2|TRBJ2-1
TGTGCCAGCAGCCCCCGGCGCGGGAGCTCCTACAATGAGCAGTTCTTC
CASSPRRGSSYNEQFF
>NA|NA|TRBV5-1|TRBJ2-7
TGCGCCAGCAGCTTGGGCGGGCCGCGGGAGCAGTACTTC
CASSLGGPREQYF
>TRBD1|few|TRBV28|TRBJ1-5
TGTGCCAGCAGCTTGACAGGGACCTTTGGCGGACAGCCCCAGCATTTT
CASSLTGTFGGQPQHF
>TRBD1|NA|TRBV6-5|TRBJ1-5
TGTGCCAGCAGCACGGACAGGGCTGGGAATCAGCCCCAGCATTTT
CASSTDRAGNQPQHF
>NA|NA|TRBV21-1|TRBJ1-5
TGTGCCAGCAGCAAAGAGCGCTGGGGGGGCCCTTGTCAGCCCCAGCATTTT
CASSKERWGGPCQPQHF
>TRBD1|few|TRBV5-1|TRBJ2-7
TGCGCCAGCAGCTCCCGGGACAGGGGCTACGAGCAGTACTTC
CASSSRDRGYEQYF
>NA|NA|TRBV18|TRBJ2-1
TGTGCCAGCTCACCCTCGGCGACTTACAATGAGCAGTTCTTC
CASSPSATYNEQFF
>TRBD1|NA|TRBV29-1|TRBJ2-3
TGCAGCGCAAGACAGGGATCCACAGATACGCAGTATTTT
CSARQGSTDTQYF
>TRBD2|NA|TRBV9|TRBJ2-3
TGTGCCAGCAGCGTAGTGGGTAGCGGGAGGGTCCTACCGCTCACAGATACGCAGTATTTT
CASSVVGSGRVLPLTDTQYF
>NA|NA|TRBV11-3|TRBJ2-1
TGTGCCAGCAGCCATTTTCTAACGGGATTTAGCTCCTACAATGAGCAGTTCTTC
CASSHFLTGFSSYNEQFF
>NA|NA|TRBV6-5|TRBJ1-2
TGTGCCAGCGAACGGGACAACTTAAACTATGGCTACACCTTC
CASERDNLNYGYTF
>TRBD2|NA|TRBV4-1|TRBJ2-4
TGCGCCAGCAGCCAAGATACTAGCGGTCTCTGGGGTGCCAAAAACATTCAGTACTTC
CASSQDTSGLWGAKNIQYF
>TRBD2|NA|TRBV13|TRBJ2-2
TGTGCCAGCAGTCGCCTGGCTAGCGGGTTCACCGGGGAGCTGTTTTTT
CASSRLASGFTGELFF
>TRBD2|NA|TRBV7-6|TRBJ2-2
TGTGCCAGCAGAGATATAGCGGGAGGGGCCACCGGCACCGGGGAGCTGTTTTTT
CASRDIAGGATGTGELFF
>NA|NA|TRBV7-9|TRBJ1-2
TGTGCCAGCAGCCCCCGGGGGGGGCACGGCTACACCTTC
CASSPRGGHGYTF
>NA|once|TRBV5-4|TRBJ1-2
TGTGCCAGCAGCGCCGACACAACTAACTATGGCTACACCTTC
CASSADTTNYGYTF
>TRBD2|NA|TRBV18|TRBJ2-7
TGTGCCAGCTCACCACTAGCGGGAGGCGAATACGAGCAGTACTTC
CASSPLAGGEYEQYF
>NA|NA|TRBV5-1|TRBJ2-7
TGCGCCAGCAGCTTGGCCATTCCGGACTGGAACTACGAGCAGTACTTC
CASSLAIPDWNYEQYF